This entry is about one T cell receptor (beta chain). This specimen belongs to a study of control samples from healthy donors and cancer patients. Germline V gene lookup returns CDR1 MDHEN and CDR2 SYDVKM. The CDR3 is 13 amino acids. Between the trimmed V and J ends, which lost 7 bases and 3 bases, there was a span of 12 bases. Using immunoSEQ multiplex PCR, the repertoire was profiled, and TCRdb retains in-frame clones only, with some absent. The repertoire consists of under 75,000 clones, with about nine tenths occurring once and the leading ten covering around 1.3%. This sequence joins TRBV28 and TRBJ1-1; tentative D call: TRBD1 (6 bases). Sequenced: PBMCs. The clonotype comes from a woman aged 45-60 years with colorectal cancer. The CDR3 coding sequence is TGTGCCAGCATGAGGGGGAAACACACTGAAGCTTTCTTT. It is translated as CASMRGKHTEAFF.